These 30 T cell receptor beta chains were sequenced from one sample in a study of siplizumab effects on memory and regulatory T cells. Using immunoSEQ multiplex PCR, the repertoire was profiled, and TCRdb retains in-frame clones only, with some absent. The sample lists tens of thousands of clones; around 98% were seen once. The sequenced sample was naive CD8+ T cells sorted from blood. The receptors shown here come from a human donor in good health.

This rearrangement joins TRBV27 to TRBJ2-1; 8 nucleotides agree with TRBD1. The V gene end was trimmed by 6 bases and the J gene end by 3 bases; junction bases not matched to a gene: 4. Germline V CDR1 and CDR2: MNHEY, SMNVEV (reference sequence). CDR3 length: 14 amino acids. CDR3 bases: TGTGCCAGCAGAACCGGGACAGGCTACAATGAGCAGTTCTTC. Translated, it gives CASRTGTGYNEQFF.

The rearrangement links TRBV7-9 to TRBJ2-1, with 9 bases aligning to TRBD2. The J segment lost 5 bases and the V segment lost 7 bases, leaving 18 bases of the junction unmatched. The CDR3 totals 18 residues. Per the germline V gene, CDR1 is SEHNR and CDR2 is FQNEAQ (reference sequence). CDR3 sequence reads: CASTSPATGTSIDNEQFF. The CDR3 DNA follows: TGTGCCAGCACCTCCCCTGCGACCGGGACTAGCATTGACAATGAGCAGTTCTTC. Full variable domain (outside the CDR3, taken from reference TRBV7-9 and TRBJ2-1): DTGVSQNPRHKITKRGQNVTFRCDPISEHNRLYWYRQTLGQGPEFLTYFQNEAQLEKSRLLSDRFSAERPKGSFSTLEIQRTEQGDSAMYLCASTSPATGTSIDNEQFFGPGTRLTVL.

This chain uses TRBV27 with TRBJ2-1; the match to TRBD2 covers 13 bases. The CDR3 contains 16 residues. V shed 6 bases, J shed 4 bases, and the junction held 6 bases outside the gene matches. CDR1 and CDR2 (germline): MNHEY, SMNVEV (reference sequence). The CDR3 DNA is TGTGCCAGCAGGGGGACTAGCGGGATTCCATACAATGAGCAGTTCTTC. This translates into CASRGTSGIPYNEQFF.

In DNA, the CDR3 is TGTGCCAGCAGCTTGAGGGACAGGGATGCTCGGGCCAACGTCCTGACTTTC. It specifies CASSLRDRDARANVLTF. V usage is TRBV5-6 and J usage is TRBJ2-6, with 9 positions matching TRBD1. The CDR3 consists of 17 residues. J was trimmed by 5 bases and V by 1 base; bases with no gene match: 7. CDR1 and CDR2 from the germline V gene are SGHDT and YYEEEE.

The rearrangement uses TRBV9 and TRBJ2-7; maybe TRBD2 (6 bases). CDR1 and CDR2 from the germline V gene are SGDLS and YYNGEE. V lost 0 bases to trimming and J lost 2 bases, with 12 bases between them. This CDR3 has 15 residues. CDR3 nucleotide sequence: TGTGCCAGCAGCGTAGCTGGGGGGATCGCCTACGAGCAGTACTTC. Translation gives CASSVAGGIAYEQYF. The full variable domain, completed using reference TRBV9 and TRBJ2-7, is DSGVTQTPKHLITATGQRVTLRCSPRSGDLSVYWYQQSLDQGLQFLIQYYNGEERAKGNILERFSAQQFPDLHSELNLSSLELGDSALYFCASSVAGGIAYEQYFGPGTRLTVT.

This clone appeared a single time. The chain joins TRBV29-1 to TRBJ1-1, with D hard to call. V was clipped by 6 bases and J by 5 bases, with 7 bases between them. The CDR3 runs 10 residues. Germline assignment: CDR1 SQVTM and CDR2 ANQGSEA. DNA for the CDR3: TGCAGCGTCCAAGGGACTGAAGCTTTCTTT. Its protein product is CSVQGTEAFF.

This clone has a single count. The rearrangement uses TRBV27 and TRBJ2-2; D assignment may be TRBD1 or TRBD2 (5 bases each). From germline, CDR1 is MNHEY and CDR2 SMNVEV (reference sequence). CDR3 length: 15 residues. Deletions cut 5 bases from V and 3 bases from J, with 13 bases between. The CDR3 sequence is CASSAGTDYTGELFF. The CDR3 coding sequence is TGTGCCAGCAGTGCCGGGACGGACTACACCGGGGAGCTGTTTTTT.

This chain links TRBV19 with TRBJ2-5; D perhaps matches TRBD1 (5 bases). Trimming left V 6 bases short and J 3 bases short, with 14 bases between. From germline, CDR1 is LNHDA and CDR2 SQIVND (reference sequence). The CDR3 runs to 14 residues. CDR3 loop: CASRNWGREETQYF. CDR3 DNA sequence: TGTGCCAGTAGGAATTGGGGCAGGGAAGAGACCCAGTACTTC.

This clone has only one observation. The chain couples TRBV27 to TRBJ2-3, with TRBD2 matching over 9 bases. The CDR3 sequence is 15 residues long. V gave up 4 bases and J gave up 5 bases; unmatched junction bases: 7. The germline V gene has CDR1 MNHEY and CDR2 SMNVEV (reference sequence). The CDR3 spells CASSSLAGGEDTQYF. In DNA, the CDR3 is TGTGCCAGCAGTTCCTTGGCGGGAGGGGAAGATACGCAGTATTTT.

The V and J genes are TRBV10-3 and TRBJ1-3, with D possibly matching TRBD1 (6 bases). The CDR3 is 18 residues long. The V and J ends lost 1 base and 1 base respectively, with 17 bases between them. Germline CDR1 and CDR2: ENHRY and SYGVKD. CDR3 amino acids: CAISEWAGVGMSGNTIYF. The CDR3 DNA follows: TGTGCCATCAGTGAGTGGGCAGGGGTCGGAATGTCTGGAAACACCATATATTTT.

The CDR3 protein is CASSPPPGSNEQFF. In nucleotides, the CDR3 is TGTGCCAGCAGCCCGCCGCCGGGTTCCAATGAGCAGTTCTTC. The rearrangement links TRBV4-2 to TRBJ2-1, with no clear D. Germline values: CDR1 LGHNA, CDR2 YNFKEQ. The ends were cut back, 4 bases at V and 6 bases at J, with 13 bases in the middle. The CDR3 extends over 14 amino acids.

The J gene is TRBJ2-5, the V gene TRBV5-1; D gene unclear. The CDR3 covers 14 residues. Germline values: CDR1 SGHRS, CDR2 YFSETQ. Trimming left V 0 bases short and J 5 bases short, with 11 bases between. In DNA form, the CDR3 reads TGCGCCAGCAGCTTGGGGTACGGTCGGGAGACCCAGTACTTC. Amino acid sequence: CASSLGYGRETQYF.

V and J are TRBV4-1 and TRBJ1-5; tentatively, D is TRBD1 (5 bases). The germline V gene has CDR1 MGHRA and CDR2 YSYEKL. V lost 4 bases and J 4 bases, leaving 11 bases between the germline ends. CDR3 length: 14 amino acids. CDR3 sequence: CASSPWEGNQPQHF. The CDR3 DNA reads TGCGCCAGCAGCCCCTGGGAGGGGAATCAGCCCCAGCATTTT.

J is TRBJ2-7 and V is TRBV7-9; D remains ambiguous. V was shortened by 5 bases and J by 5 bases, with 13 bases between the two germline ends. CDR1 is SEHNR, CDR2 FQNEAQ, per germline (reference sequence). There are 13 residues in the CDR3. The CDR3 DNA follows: TGTGCCAGCAGCGACTCTAGTTTCCACGAGCAGTACTTC. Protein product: CASSDSSFHEQYF.

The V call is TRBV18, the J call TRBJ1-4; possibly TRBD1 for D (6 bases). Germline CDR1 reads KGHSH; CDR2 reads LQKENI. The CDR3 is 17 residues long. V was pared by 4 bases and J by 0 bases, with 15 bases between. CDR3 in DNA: TGTGCCAGCTCACTCGTCGACAGGATCGCAACTAATGAAAAACTGTTTTTT. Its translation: CASSLVDRIATNEKLFF.

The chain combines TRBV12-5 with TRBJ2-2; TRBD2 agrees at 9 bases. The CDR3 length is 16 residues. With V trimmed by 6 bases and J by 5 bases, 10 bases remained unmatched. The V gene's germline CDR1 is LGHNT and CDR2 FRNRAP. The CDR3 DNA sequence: TGTGCTAGTGGCCCTTTTAGCGGGAGAGGTACCGGGGAGCTGTTTTTT. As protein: CASGPFSGRGTGELFF.

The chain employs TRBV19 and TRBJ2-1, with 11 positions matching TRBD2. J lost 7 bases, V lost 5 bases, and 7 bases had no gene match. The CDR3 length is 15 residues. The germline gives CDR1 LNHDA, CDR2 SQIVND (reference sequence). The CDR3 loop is CASSYLAGGFNEQFF. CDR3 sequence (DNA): TGTGCCAGTAGTTATCTAGCGGGAGGTTTTAATGAGCAGTTCTTC.

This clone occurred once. This chain's CDR3 is CASSPNRGGNTEAFF. The CDR3 DNA follows: TGTGCCAGTAGTCCCAATCGGGGGGGGAACACTGAAGCTTTCTTT. The genes are TRBV19 and TRBJ1-1; tentative D call: TRBD1 (5 bases). CDR3 length: 15 amino acids. The ends were cut back, 5 bases at V and 1 base at J, with 14 bases in the middle. CDR1 is LNHDA, CDR2 SQIVND, per germline (reference sequence).

In DNA, the CDR3 is TGTGCCTGGAGTTGGACAGGGGGCTTCCACGAGCAGTACTTC. Translated, it gives CAWSWTGGFHEQYF. V and J are TRBV30 and TRBJ2-7; 11 bases map to TRBD1. CDR3 size: 14 residues. Trimming cost V 2 bases and J 5 bases; bases outside gene matches: 5. Germline assignment: CDR1 GTSNPN and CDR2 SVGIG (reference sequence).

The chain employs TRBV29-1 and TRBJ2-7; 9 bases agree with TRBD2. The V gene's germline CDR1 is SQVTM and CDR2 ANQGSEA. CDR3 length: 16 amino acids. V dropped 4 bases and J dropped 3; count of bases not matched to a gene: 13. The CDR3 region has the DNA TGCAGCGTTGGACTCTGGGACCTAGCGGGGAACTACGAGCAGTACTTC. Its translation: CSVGLWDLAGNYEQYF.

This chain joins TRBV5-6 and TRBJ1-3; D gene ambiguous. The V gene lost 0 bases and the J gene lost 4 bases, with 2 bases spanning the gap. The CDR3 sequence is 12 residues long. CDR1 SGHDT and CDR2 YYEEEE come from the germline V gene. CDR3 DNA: TGTGCCAGCAGCTTGGGCGGAAACACCATATATTTT. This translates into CASSLGGNTIYF.

The CDR3 is CASSNHRDRGTDTQYF. CDR3 nucleotides: TGTGCCAGCAGCAATCACCGGGACAGGGGTACAGATACGCAGTATTTT. V usage is TRBV21-1 and J usage is TRBJ2-3; the D call TRBD1 from the table was never checked on the DNA. TRBV21-1 represents a pseudogene. The CDR3 contains 16 residues.

The DNA for the CDR3 is TGCGCCAGCAGCTTTTCCAGCGGGAGTCAGATAAATGAGCAGTTCTTC. Translated: CASSFSSGSQINEQFF. This chain uses TRBV5-1 with TRBJ2-1, with TRBD2 matching 8 bases. This CDR3 spans 16 amino acids. In germline, CDR1 is SGHRS, CDR2 YFSETQ. Losses at the gene ends were 2 bases for V and 7 bases for J; bases not matched to a gene: 11.

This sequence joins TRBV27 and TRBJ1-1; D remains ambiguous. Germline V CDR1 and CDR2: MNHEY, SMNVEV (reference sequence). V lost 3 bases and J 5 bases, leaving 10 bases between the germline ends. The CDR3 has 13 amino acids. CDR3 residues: CASSFIGRTEAFF. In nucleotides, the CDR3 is TGTGCCAGCAGTTTTATTGGGAGAACTGAAGCTTTCTTT.

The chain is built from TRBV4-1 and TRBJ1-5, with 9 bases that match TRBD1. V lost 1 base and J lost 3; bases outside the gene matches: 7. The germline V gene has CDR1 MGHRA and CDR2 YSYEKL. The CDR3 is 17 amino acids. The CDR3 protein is CASSQVLRTGVNQPQHF. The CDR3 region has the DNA TGCGCCAGCAGCCAAGTACTGCGGACAGGGGTCAATCAGCCCCAGCATTTT.

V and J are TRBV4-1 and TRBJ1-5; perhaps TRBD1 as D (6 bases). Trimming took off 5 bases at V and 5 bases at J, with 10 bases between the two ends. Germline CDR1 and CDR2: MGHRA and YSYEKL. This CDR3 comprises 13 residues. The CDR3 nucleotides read TGCGCCAGCAGCTGGGGGGCGGATCAGCCCCAGCATTTT. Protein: CASSWGADQPQHF.

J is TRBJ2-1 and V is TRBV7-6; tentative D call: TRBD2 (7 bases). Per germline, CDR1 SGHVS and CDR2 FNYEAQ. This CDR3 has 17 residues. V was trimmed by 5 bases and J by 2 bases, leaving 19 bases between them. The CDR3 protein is CASSPLGGGRAYNEQFF. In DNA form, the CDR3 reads TGTGCCAGCAGCCCACTGGGGGGCGGGAGAGCCTACAATGAGCAGTTCTTC.

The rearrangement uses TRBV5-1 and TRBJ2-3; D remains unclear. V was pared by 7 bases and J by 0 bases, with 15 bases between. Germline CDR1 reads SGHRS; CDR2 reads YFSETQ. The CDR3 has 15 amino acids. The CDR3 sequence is CASSPQAFSTDTQYF. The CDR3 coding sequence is TGCGCCAGCTCACCTCAGGCCTTTAGCACAGATACGCAGTATTTT.

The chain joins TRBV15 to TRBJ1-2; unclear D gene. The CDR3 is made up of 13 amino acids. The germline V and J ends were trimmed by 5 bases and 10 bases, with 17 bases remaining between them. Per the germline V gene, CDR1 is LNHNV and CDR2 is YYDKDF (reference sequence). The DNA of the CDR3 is TGTGCCACCAGCGCTCGACTGATCCGTGACTACACCTTC. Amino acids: CATSARLIRDYTF.

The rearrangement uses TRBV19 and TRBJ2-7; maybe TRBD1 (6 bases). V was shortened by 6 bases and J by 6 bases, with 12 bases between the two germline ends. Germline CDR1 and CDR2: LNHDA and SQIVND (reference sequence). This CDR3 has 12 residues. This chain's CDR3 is CASRTGKGEQYF. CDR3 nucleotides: TGTGCCAGTAGAACAGGGAAGGGCGAGCAGTACTTC.